The present entry profiles one T cell receptor beta chain with its context. These data belong to a study of blood T cell repertoires in COVID-19. Study overall: Whether acute or convalescent, the COVID-19 samples came from the United States, Italy and Spain. PBMCs, B-cell-depleted T cells, or T cells were the source of the cDNA or gDNA that made up the material.

Germline-derived CDR1 and CDR2 are MGHRA and YSYEKL. The CDR3 has 18 amino acids. Trimming took 0 bases from V and 1 from J; bases not matched to a gene: 4. Authors' analysis steps: From reference gene primer amplification, estimates of nucleated cell counts were derived. Clones were sequenced by immunoSEQ multiplex PCR, and TCRdb holds only the in-frame ones, with some missing. V and J calls plus clone size are reproduced from that table; the DNA served to infer D and trimming. The table lists about 140,000 clones, 79% of them singletons. This chain links TRBV4-1 with TRBJ2-2, with TRBD2 matching over 11 bases. Material: peripheral blood. The TCR sequence derives from a man between 45 and 60 years old with active or convalescent COVID-19. CDR3 protein: CASSQDRTSGWNTGELFF. In DNA, the CDR3 is TGCGCCAGCAGCCAAGATCGGACTAGCGGGTGGAACACCGGGGAGCTGTTTTTT.